The subject of this entry is one TCR beta chain. The PCR was carried out with 60 Vbeta primers and 13 Jbeta primers. The data were produced by immunoSEQ multiplex PCR, yet TCRdb's version contains in-frame clones alone and is incomplete. In the table there are 150,000 to 200,000 clones, almost 80% of which are singletons. This sample stems from a study of cytomegalovirus exposure and HLA in healthy donors. Study at large: Earlier results showed 117 million unique TCR beta sequences derived from roughly 180 million T cells. Most donors, around 81% of over 300 genotyped, fell in the Caucasian-associated ancestry cluster.

Looked up from germline, CDR1 is SGHTS and CDR2 is YDEGEE. V lost 2 bases and J 4 bases, leaving 12 bases between the germline ends. This CDR3 comprises 14 residues. The sample taken for sequencing was PBMCs. The receptor was isolated from a woman in her forties or fifties in good health and CMV-seropositive. The chain recombines TRBV5-8 with TRBJ1-1; no firm D call. The CDR3 protein is CASSFRTDTTEAFF. CDR3 DNA: TGTGCCAGCAGCTTCCGAACAGATACCACTGAAGCTTTCTTT. Using reference TRBV5-8 and TRBJ1-1 for the parts outside the CDR3, the full variable domain is EAGVTQSPTHLIKTRGQQATLRCSPISGHTSVYWYQQALGLGLQFLLWYDEGEERNRGNFPPRFSGRQFPNYSSELNVNALELEDSALYLCASSFRTDTTEAFFGQGTRLTVV.